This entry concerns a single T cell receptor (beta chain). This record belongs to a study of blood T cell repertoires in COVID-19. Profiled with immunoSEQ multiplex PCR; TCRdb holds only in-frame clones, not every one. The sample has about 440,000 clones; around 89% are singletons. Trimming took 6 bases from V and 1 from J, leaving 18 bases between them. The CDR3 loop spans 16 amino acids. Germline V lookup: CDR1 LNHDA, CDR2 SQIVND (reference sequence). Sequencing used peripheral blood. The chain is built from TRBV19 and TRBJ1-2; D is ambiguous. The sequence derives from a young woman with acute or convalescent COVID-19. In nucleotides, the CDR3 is TGTGCCAGTAGCCCCCAGTGGGCAGCATTTAACTATGGCTACACCTTC. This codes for CASSPQWAAFNYGYTF.